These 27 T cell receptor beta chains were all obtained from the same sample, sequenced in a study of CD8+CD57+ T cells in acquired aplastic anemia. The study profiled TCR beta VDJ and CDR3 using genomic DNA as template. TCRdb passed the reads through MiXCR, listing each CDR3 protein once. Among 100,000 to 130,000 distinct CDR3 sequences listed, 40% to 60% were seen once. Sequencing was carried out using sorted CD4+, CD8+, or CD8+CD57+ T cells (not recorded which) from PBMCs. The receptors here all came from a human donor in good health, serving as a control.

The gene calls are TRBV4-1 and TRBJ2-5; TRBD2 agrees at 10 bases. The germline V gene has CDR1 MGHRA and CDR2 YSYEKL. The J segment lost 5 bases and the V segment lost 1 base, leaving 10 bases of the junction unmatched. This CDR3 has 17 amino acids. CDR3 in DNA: TGCGCCAGCAGCCAAGGGTACGCAGCGGGGGGGCTGGAGACCCAGTACTTC. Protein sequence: CASSQGYAAGGLETQYF.

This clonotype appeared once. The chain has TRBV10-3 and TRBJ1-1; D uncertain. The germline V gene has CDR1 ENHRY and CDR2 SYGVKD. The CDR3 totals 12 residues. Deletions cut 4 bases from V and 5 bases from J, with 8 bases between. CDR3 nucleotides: TGTGCCATCAGTGGCCTAGGGACTGAAGCTTTCTTT. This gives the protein CAISGLGTEAFF.

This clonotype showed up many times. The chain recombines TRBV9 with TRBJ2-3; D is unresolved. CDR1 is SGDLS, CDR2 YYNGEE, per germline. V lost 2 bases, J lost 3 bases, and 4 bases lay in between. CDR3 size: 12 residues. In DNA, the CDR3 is TGTGCCAGCAGCGTTGGGACAGATACGCAGTATTTT. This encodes CASSVGTDTQYF.

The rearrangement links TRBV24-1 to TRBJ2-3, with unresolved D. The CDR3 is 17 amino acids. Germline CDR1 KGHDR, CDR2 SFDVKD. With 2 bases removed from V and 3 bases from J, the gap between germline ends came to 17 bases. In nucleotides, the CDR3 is TGTGCCACCAGTGATTCTGGCCGAATACTCAAAACAGATACGCAGTATTTT. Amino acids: CATSDSGRILKTDTQYF.

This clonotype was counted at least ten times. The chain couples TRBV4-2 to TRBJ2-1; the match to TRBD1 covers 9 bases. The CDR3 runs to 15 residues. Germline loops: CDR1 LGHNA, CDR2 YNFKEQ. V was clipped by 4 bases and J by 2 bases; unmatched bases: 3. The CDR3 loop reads CASSPDRGAYNEQFF. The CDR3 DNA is TGTGCCAGCAGCCCTGACAGGGGGGCCTACAATGAGCAGTTCTTC.

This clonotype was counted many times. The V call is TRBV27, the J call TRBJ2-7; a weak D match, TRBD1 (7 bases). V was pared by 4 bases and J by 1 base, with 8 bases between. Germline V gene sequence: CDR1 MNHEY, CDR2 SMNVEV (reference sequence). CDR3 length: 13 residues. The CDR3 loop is CASSSGGSYEQYF. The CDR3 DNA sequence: TGTGCCAGCAGTTCAGGGGGGTCCTACGAGCAGTACTTC.

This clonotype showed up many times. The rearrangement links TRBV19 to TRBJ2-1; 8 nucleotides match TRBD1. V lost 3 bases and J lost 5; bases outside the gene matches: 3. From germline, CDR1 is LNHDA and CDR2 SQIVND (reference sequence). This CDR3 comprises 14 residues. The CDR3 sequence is CASSIGQGNNEQFF. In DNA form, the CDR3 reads TGTGCCAGTAGTATTGGACAGGGAAACAATGAGCAGTTCTTC.

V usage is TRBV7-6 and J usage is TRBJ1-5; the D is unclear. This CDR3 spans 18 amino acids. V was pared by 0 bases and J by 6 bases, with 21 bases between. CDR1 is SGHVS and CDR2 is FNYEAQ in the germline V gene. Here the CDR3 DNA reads TGTGCCAGCAGCTTAGCCCCGCCGGCCCCCTTCATGAGTCAGCCCCAGCATTTT. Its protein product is CASSLAPPAPFMSQPQHF.

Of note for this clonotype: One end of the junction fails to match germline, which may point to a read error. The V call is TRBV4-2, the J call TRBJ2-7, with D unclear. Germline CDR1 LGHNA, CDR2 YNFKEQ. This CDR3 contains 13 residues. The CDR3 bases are TGTGCCGGCAGCCAAGATAGGAGTGAAGAGCAGTACTTC. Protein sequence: CAGSQDRSEEQYF.

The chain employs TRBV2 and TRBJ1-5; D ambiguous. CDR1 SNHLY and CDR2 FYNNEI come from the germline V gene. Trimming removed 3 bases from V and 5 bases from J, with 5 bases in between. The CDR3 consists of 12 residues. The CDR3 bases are TGTGCCAGCAGTGAGTTCGATCAGCCCCAGCATTTT. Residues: CASSEFDQPQHF.

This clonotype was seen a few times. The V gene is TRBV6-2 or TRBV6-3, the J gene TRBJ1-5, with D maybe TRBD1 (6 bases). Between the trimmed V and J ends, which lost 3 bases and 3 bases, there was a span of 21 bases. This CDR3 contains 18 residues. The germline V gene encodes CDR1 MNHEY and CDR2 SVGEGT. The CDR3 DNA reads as TGTGCCAGCAGTTATCAAATAACAGGGTTGGTGACCAATCAGCCCCAGCATTTT. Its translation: CASSYQITGLVTNQPQHF.

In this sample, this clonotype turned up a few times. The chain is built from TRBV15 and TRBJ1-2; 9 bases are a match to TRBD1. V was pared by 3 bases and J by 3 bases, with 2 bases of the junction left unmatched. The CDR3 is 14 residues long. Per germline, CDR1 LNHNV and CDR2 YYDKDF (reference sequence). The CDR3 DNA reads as TGTGCCACCAGCAGGGACAGGGGCGACTATGGCTACACCTTC. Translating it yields CATSRDRGDYGYTF.

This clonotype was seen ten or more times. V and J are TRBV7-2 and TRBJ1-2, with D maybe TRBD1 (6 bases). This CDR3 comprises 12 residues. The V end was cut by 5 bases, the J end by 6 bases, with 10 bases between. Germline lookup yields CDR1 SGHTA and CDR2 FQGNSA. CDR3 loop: CASSLQGDGYTF. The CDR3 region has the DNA TGTGCCAGCAGCCTACAGGGAGATGGCTACACCTTC.

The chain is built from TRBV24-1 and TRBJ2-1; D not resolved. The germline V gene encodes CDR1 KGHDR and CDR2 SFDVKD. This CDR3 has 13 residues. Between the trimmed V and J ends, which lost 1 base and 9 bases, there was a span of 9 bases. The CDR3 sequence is CATSDFPRTEQFF. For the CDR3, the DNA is TGTGCCACCAGTGATTTCCCCCGGACTGAGCAGTTCTTC.

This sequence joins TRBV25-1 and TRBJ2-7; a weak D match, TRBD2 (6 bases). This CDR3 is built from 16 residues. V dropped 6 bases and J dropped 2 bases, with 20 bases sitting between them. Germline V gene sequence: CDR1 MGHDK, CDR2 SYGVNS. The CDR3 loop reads CASSQDLLAETYEQYF. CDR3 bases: TGTGCCAGCAGCCAGGACCTTTTAGCGGAAACCTACGAGCAGTACTTC.

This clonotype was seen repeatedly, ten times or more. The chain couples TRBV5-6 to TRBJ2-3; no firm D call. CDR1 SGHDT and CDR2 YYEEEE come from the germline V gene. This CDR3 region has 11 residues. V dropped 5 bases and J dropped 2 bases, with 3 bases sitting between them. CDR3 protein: CASSITDTQYF. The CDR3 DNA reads TGTGCCAGCAGTATCACAGATACGCAGTATTTT.

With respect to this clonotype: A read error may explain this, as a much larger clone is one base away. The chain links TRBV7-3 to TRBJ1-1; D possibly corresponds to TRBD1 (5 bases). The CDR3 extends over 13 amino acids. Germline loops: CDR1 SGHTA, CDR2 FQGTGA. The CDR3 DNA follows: TGTGCCGGCAGCGGGGGGGTGGGCACTGAAGCTTTCTTT. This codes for CAGSGGVGTEAFF.

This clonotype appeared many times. CDR3 in amino acids: CASSLTATTEAFF. As DNA, the CDR3 is TGTGCCAGCAGTTTAACTGCGACCACTGAAGCTTTCTTT. The chain carries TRBV12-3 or TRBV12-4 and TRBJ1-1; D call uncertain. V gave up 2 bases and J gave up 4 bases, with 8 bases separating them. The length of the CDR3 is 13 residues.

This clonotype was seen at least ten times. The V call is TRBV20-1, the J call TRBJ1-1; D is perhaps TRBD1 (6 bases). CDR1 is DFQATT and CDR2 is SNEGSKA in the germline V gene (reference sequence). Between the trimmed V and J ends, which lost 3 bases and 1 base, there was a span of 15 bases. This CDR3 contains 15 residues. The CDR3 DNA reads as TGCAGTGCTAGCGGACAGACGAGGGGGAACACTGAAGCTTTCTTT. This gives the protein CSASGQTRGNTEAFF.

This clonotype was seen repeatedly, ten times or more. CDR3 residues: CASSSQDRDVASPLHF. CDR3 in DNA: TGTGCCAGCAGTTCCCAAGACCGGGACGTAGCTTCACCCCTCCACTTT. The V gene is TRBV6-5, the J gene TRBJ1-6; possibly TRBD1 for D (5 bases). Trimming took off 4 bases at V and 9 bases at J, with 19 bases between the two ends. This CDR3 spans 16 amino acids. Germline V CDR1 and CDR2: MNHEY, SVGAGI.

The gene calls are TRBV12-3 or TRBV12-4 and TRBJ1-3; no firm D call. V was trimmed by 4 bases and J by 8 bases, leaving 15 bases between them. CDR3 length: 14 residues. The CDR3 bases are TGTGCCAGCAGTTCCCGAGCTGTAGGATACACCATATATTTT. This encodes CASSSRAVGYTIYF.

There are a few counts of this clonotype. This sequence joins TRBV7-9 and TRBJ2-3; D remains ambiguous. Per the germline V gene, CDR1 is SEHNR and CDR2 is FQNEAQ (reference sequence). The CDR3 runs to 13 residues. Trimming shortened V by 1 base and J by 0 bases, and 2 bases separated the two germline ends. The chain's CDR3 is CASSLGSTDTQYF. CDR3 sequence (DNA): TGTGCCAGCAGCTTAGGGAGCACAGATACGCAGTATTTT.

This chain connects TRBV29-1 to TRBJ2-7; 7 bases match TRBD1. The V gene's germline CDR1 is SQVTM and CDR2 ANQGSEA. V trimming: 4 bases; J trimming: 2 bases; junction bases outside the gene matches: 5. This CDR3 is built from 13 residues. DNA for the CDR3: TGCAGCGTTGTTACAGGGGATACCTACGAGCAGTACTTC. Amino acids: CSVVTGDTYEQYF.

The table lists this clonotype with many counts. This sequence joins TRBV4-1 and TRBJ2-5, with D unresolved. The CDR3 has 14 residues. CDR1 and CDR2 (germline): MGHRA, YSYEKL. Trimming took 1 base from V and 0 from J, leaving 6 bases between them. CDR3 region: CASSQVDNQETQYF. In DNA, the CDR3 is TGCGCCAGCAGCCAAGTAGACAACCAAGAGACCCAGTACTTC.

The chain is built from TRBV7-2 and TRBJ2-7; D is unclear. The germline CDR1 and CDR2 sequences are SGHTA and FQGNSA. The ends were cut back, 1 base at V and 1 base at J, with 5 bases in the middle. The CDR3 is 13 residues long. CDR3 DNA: TGTGCCAGCAGCTTAGAACTTTCCTACGAGCAGTACTTC. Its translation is CASSLELSYEQYF.

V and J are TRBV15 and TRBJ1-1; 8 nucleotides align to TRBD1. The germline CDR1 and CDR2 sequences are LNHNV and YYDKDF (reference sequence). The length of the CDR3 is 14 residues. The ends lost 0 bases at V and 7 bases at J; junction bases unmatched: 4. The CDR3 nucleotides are TGTGCCACCAGCAGAGAACAGGGGGGGATTGAAGCTTTCTTT. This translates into CATSREQGGIEAFF.

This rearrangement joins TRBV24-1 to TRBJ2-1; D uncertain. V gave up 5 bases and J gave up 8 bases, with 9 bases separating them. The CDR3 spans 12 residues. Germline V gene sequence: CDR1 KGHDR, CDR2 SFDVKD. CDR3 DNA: TGTGCCACCAGTGTTAGGGAATATGAGCAGTTCTTC. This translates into CATSVREYEQFF.